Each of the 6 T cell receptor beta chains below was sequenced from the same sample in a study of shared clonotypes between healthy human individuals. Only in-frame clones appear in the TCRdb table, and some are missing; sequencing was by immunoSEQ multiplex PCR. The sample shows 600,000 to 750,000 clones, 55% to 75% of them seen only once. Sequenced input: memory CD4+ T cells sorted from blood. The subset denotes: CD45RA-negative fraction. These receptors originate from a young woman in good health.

In nucleotides, the CDR3 is TGTGCCACTGGACTAGCCGGCAATGAGCAGTTCTTC. As protein: CATGLAGNEQFF. The V gene is TRBV28, the J gene TRBJ2-1; 8 bases map to TRBD2. V shed 10 bases and J 6 bases; nucleotides not matched to a gene: 5. The CDR3 sequence is 12 residues long. Per the germline V gene, CDR1 is MDHEN and CDR2 is SYDVKM.

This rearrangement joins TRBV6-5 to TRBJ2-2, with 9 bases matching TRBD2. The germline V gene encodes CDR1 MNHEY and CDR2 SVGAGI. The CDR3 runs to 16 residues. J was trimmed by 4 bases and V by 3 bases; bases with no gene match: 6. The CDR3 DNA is TGTGCCAGCAGTTATGGGGTAGCGGGAGCCACCGGGGAGCTGTTTTTT. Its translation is CASSYGVAGATGELFF.

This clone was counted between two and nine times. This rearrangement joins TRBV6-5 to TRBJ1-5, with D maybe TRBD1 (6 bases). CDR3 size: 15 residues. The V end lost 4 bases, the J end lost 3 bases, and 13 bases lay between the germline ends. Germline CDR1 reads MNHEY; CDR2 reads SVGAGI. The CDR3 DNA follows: TGTGCCAGCAGTTCCCACACAGGGAACAATCAGCCCCAGCATTTT. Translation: CASSSHTGNNQPQHF.

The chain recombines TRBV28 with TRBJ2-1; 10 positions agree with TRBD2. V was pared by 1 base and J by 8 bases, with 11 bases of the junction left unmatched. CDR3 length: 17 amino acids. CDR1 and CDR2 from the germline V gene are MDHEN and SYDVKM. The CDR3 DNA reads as TGTGCCAGCAGTTTATCCTCGTGGCTAGCGGGAGCATATGAGCAGTTCTTC. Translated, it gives CASSLSSWLAGAYEQFF.

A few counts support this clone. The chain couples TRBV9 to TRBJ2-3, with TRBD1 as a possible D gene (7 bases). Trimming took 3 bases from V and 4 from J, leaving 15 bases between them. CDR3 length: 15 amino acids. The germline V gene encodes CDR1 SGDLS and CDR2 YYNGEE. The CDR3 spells CASSATGRNSDTQYF. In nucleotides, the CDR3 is TGTGCCAGCAGCGCGACAGGGAGGAATTCAGATACGCAGTATTTT.

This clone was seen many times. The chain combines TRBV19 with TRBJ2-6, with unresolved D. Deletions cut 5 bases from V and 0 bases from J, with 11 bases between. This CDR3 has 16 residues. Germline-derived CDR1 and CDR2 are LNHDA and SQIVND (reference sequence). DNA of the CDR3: TGTGCCAGTAGTCCCGAGAGGACCTCTGGGGCCAACGTCCTGACTTTC. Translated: CASSPERTSGANVLTF.